These T cell receptor beta chains were read from a single sample in a study of stem cell transplantation in POMP-related autoinflammatory disease. Profiling relied on immunoSEQ multiplex PCR, and the TCRdb table lists in-frame clones only, not all of them. The table lists 25,000 to 30,000 clones, about 81% of them singletons. The material sequenced was CD4+ T cells from PBMCs, taken before stem cell transplantation. These receptors were collected from a human donor with POMP-related autoinflammation and immune dysregulation (PRAID). The CDR3 runs from the conserved cysteine through the conserved F or W. Each record gives: clone size, J gene, D gene, V gene, CDR3 DNA, CDR3 protein. D genes are given only for firm matches. Clone size is stated in some rows and not others, as once, few, many or a class when expanded.

abundance: NA; j_gene: TRBJ2-3; d_gene: NA; v_gene: TRBV5-5; CDR3nt: TGTGCCAGCAGCGCCAGGGGTATGAGCTTCACAGATACGCAGTATTTT; CDR3aa: CASSARGMSFTDTQYF
abundance: NA; j_gene: TRBJ2-2; d_gene: NA; v_gene: TRBV4-1; CDR3nt: TGCGCCAGCAGCCAAGATATGGGGGTGGTCACCGGGGAGCTGTTTTTT; CDR3aa: CASSQDMGVVTGELFF
abundance: NA; j_gene: TRBJ2-7; d_gene: NA; v_gene: TRBV7-9; CDR3nt: TGTGCCAGCAGCTTAGACTTACTCAGCGTGGACGAGCAGTACTTC; CDR3aa: CASSLDLLSVDEQYF
abundance: NA; j_gene: TRBJ2-1; d_gene: TRBD2; v_gene: TRBV4-2; CDR3nt: TGTGCCAGCAGCCATGAACGACTAGCGGGAGGGGGTGAGCAGTTCTTC; CDR3aa: CASSHERLAGGGEQFF
abundance: few; j_gene: TRBJ1-1; d_gene: NA; v_gene: TRBV27; CDR3nt: TGTGCCAGCAGTTTATTGAATTCGAACACTGAAGCTTTCTTT; CDR3aa: CASSLLNSNTEAFF
abundance: NA; j_gene: TRBJ1-1; d_gene: NA; v_gene: TRBV27; CDR3nt: TGTGCCAGCAGCCTGTGGCCCAACACTGAAGCTTTCTTT; CDR3aa: CASSLWPNTEAFF
abundance: NA; j_gene: TRBJ2-1; d_gene: TRBD2; v_gene: TRBV19; CDR3nt: TGTGCCAGTAGTAGCCCGACTAGCGGGAACAATGAGCAGTTCTTC; CDR3aa: CASSSPTSGNNEQFF
abundance: NA; j_gene: TRBJ2-7; d_gene: TRBD2; v_gene: TRBV4-1; CDR3nt: TGCGCCAGCAGCCAAGAAGGCGTTGCGGGGGGATCAACCTACGAGCAGTACTTC; CDR3aa: CASSQEGVAGGSTYEQYF
abundance: NA; j_gene: TRBJ1-1; d_gene: NA; v_gene: TRBV5-6; CDR3nt: TGTGCCAGCAGCTCAAACACTGAAGCTTTCTTT; CDR3aa: CASSSNTEAFF
abundance: few; j_gene: TRBJ2-7; d_gene: NA; v_gene: TRBV5-1; CDR3nt: TGCGCCAGCAGCTCCCGGGACACCTACGAGCAGTACTTC; CDR3aa: CASSSRDTYEQYF
abundance: NA; j_gene: TRBJ2-7; d_gene: NA; v_gene: TRBV30; CDR3nt: TGTGCCTGGAGAGGGGCAGGGGACGAGCAGTACTTC; CDR3aa: CAWRGAGDEQYF
abundance: NA; j_gene: TRBJ2-7; d_gene: TRBD2; v_gene: TRBV2; CDR3nt: TGTGCCAGCGCTCGGGCAGCGGGATCCTACGAGCAGTACTTC; CDR3aa: CASARAAGSYEQYF
abundance: NA; j_gene: TRBJ2-1; d_gene: NA; v_gene: TRBV9; CDR3nt: TGTGCCAGCAGCCCCTTTGGGACTTTCTCCTACAATGAGCAGTTCTTC; CDR3aa: CASSPFGTFSYNEQFF
abundance: NA; j_gene: TRBJ2-7; d_gene: NA; v_gene: TRBV2; CDR3nt: TGTGCCAGCACTGGGGGCGAGCAGTACTTC; CDR3aa: CASTGGEQYF
abundance: NA; j_gene: TRBJ2-3; d_gene: NA; v_gene: TRBV6-6; CDR3nt: TGTGCCAGCAGTTATGCCACAACTAGCACAGATACGCAGTATTTT; CDR3aa: CASSYATTSTDTQYF
abundance: NA; j_gene: TRBJ1-5; d_gene: NA; v_gene: TRBV4-1; CDR3nt: TGCGCCAGCAGCCCCCACTACGACAGAGGGAACCATCAGCCCCAGCATTTT; CDR3aa: CASSPHYDRGNHQPQHF
abundance: once; j_gene: TRBJ2-7; d_gene: TRBD1; v_gene: TRBV6-6; CDR3nt: TGTGCCAGCAGTGACACAGGGGGCCCCACCTACGAGCAGTACTTC; CDR3aa: CASSDTGGPTYEQYF
abundance: NA; j_gene: TRBJ2-2; d_gene: TRBD2; v_gene: TRBV5-7; CDR3nt: TGTGCCAGCAGCTTGGGAAAGCGGGAGGCGAGCGGGGAGCTGTTTTTT; CDR3aa: CASSLGKREASGELFF